This T cell receptor beta chain was identified during a study of Graves' ophthalmopathy and Graves' hyperthyroidism. RNA transcripts provided the template for amplifying TCR beta CDR3 regions. An initial RT-PCR round employing HTBI primers preceded a second-round multiplex PCR. TCRdb fed the multiplex PCR reads into MiXCR, producing one record per CDR3 protein. The table has 650,000 to 900,000 distinct CDR3 sequences, 40% seen once. The sequence came from an adult man with Graves' ophthalmopathy. Sequencing input: peripheral blood.

CDR3: CASRTVSTDTQYF. As DNA, the CDR3 is TGTGCCAGCAGGACAGTCAGCACAGATACGCAGTATTTT. The J gene is TRBJ2-3, the V gene TRBV7-9; weak D call: TRBD1 (5 bases). V shed 6 bases and J shed 0 bases, with 7 bases lying between them. The CDR3 is 13 residues long. The germline CDR1 and CDR2 sequences are SEHNR and FQNEAQ (reference sequence).